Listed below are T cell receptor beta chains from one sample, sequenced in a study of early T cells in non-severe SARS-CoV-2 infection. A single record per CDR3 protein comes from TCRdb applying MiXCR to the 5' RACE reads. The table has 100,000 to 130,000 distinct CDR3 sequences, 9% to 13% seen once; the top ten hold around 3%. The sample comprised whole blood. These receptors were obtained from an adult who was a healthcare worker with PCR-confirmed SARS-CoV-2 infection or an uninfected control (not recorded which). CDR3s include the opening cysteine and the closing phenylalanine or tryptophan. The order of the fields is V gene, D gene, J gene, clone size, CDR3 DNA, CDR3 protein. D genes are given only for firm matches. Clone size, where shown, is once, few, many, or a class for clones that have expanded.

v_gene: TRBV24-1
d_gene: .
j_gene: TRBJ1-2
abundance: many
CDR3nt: TGTGCCACCAGTGATTTGAGACCGGGAGGCTATGGCTACACCTTC
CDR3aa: CATSDLRPGGYGYTF

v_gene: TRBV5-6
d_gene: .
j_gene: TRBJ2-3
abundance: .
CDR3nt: TGTGCCAGCAGCGCCCCTTCCCCGGCGACAGATACGCAGTATTTT
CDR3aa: CASSAPSPATDTQYF

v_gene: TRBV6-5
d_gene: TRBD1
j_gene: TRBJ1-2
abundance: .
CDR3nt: TGTGCCAGCAGGCCCGGACAGGTCTATGGCTACACCTTC
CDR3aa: CASRPGQVYGYTF

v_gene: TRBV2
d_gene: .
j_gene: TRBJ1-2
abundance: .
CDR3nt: TGTGCCAGCACCGGAGAAGCTAACTATGGCTACACCTTC
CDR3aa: CASTGEANYGYTF

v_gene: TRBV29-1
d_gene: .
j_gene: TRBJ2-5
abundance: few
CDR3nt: TGCAGCTCAACGAGAGGGACAGAGACCCAGTACTTC
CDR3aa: CSSTRGTETQYF

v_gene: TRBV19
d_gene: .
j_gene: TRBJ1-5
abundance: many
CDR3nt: TGTGCCTGCGACACGGGACAAAGCAATCAGCCCCAGCATTTT
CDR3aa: CACDTGQSNQPQHF

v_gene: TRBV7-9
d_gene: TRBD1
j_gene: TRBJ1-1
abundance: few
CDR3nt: TGTGCCAGCAGCTTAGCGAAGGGGGCGACTGAAGCTTTCTTT
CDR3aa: CASSLAKGATEAFF

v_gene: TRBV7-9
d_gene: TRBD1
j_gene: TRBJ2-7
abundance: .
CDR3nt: TGTGCCAGCAGCCCGGGACAGCACTACGAGCAGTACTTC
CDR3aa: CASSPGQHYEQYF

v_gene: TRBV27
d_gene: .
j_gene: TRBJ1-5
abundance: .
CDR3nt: TGTGCCAGCAGTTTATCGTGGCCCAATCAGCCCCAGCATTTT
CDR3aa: CASSLSWPNQPQHF

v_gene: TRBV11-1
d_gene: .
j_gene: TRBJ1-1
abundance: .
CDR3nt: TGTGCCAGCAGCTTTGGGGGGAAGGTGAACACTGAAGCTTTCTTT
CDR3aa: CASSFGGKVNTEAFF

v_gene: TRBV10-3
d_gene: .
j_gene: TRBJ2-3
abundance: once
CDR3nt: TGTGCCGCCGTTTCTGATTCGGGTACGCAGTATTTT
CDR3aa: CAAVSDSGTQYF

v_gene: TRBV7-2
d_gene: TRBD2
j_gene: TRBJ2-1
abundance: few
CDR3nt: TGTGCCAGCAGCGCGGGACTAGCGTTCTACAATGAGCAGTTCTTC
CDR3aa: CASSAGLAFYNEQFF

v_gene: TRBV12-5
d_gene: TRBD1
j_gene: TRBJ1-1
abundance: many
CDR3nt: TGTGCTAGTGGTTTGAGCCCCAGGGGGCGGACCACTGAAGCTTTCTTT
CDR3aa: CASGLSPRGRTTEAFF

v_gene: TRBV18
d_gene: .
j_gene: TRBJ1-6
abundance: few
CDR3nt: TGTGCCAGCTCACGAGAGGCCCGGACCAATTATAATTCACCCCTCCACTTT
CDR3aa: CASSREARTNYNSPLHF

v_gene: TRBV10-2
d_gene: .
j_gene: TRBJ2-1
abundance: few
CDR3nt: TGCGCCAGCAGTGAAGTAGAGGGACGCCCAAACAATGAGCAGTTCTTC
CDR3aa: CASSEVEGRPNNEQFF

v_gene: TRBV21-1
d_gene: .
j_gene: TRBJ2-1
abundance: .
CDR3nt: TGTGCCAGCACCCTGAACAATGAGCAGTTCTTC
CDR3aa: CASTLNNEQFF

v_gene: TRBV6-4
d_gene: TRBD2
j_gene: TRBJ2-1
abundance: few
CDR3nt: TGTGCCAGCAGTGACGGGGGACTAGCGGGAGGAGCTGAGCAGTTCTTC
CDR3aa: CASSDGGLAGGAEQFF

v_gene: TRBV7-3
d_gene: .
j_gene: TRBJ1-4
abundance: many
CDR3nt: TGTGCCAGCAGCTTAATTGGGAGGGATGAAAAACTGTTTTTT
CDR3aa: CASSLIGRDEKLFF

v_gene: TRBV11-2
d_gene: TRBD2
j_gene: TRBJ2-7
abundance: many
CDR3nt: TGTGCCAGCAGGACTCACGCGGGGGGGCAGAACGAGCAGTACTTC
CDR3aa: CASRTHAGGQNEQYF

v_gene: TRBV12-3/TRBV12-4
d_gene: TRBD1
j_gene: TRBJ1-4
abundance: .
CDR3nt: TGTGCCAGCACCTCGACCACAGGGGGCTTAGAAAAACTGTTTTTT
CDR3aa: CASTSTTGGLEKLFF

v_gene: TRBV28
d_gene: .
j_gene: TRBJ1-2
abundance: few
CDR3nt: TGTGCCAGCAGTTTACCCGCGGTGAGTTCCGGCTACACCTTC
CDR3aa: CASSLPAVSSGYTF

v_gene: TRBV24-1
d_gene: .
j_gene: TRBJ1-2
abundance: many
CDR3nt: TGTGCCACCAGTGATTTGCGGAACTATGGCTACACCTTC
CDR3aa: CATSDLRNYGYTF